What follows describes a single T cell receptor (beta chain). This sample is part of a study of PD-L1 blockade in urothelial cancer. Overall study context: Timepoints chosen for blood analysis were 3 weeks (second dose) and 6 weeks after treatment start.

Sequencing used immunoSEQ multiplex PCR; TCRdb keeps in-frame clones, though not all of them. The sample has around 100,000 clones; around 85% are singletons. The germline V gene encodes CDR1 MNHEY and CDR2 SVGAGI. The CDR3 spans 15 residues. The J segment lost 4 bases and the V segment lost 6 bases, leaving 6 bases of the junction unmatched. Sequenced here: PBMCs, sampled around atezolizumab (anti-PD-L1) treatment. This TCR was recovered from a middle-aged man with urothelial cancer. The V and J genes are TRBV6-5 and TRBJ2-3; 11 positions agree with TRBD2. The CDR3 loop is CASRLRLAGSDTQYF. The DNA for the CDR3 is TGTGCCAGCAGGCTCCGACTAGCGGGATCAGATACGCAGTATTTT.